This T cell receptor (beta chain) was observed in a study of T cell clonality in common variable immunodeficiency. Points from the study as a whole: Shared TCRbeta clones were fewer between CVID subjects than controls. CVID subjects had higher TCRbeta clonality than healthy controls, most marked in about a third.

Germline V gene sequence: CDR1 DFQATT, CDR2 SNEGSKA (reference sequence). The CDR3 loop spans 15 amino acids. V dropped 6 bases and J dropped 7; count of bases not matched to a gene: 7. This clone was recorded many times. Its target is not known. The read comes to an end 3 residues before the CDR3 does, leaving the germline J gene to fill in the end. Donors gave 5 to 8 ml heparinized peripheral whole blood. Produced via immunoSEQ multiplex PCR; TCRdb's table is partial and in-frame only. Recorded here are 30,000 to 40,000 clones, none singletons. V gene TRBV20-1 combines with J gene TRBJ2-2; 14 nucleotides align to TRBD2. The sequencing sample was made of peripheral blood mononuclear cells. The TCR was taken from a person aged 18 to 75 in good health. The sequenced CDR3 bases are TGCAGTGCCAGGCCGGGACTAGCGGGAGTCGGGGAG. Amino acids: CSARPGLAGVGE. The whole CDR3 is CSARPGLAGVGELFF.